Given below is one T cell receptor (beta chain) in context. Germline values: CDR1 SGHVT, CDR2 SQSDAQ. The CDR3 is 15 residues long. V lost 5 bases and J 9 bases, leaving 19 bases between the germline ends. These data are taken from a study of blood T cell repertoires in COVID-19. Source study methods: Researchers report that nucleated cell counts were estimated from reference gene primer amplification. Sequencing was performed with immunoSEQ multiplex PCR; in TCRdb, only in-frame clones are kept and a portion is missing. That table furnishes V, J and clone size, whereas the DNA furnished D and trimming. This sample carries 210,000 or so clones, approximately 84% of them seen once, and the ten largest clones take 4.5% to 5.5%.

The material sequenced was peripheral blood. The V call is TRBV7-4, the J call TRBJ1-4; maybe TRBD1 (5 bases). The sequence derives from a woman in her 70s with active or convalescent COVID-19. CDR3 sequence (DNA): TGTGCCAGCAGCCTTAACAGGCTTATGGTTAAAAAACTGTTTTTT. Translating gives CASSLNRLMVKKLFF.